The 8 T cell receptor beta chains reported below all come from one sample, sequenced in a study of early T cells in non-severe SARS-CoV-2 infection. TCRdb fed the 5' RACE reads into MiXCR, producing one record per CDR3 protein. The table lists about 27,000 distinct CDR3 sequences, approximately 4.1% of them singletons. The sequenced sample consisted of whole blood. These receptors were taken from an adult who was a healthcare worker with PCR-confirmed SARS-CoV-2 infection or an uninfected control (not recorded which).

The chain couples TRBV3-1 to TRBJ2-7; D may be TRBD2 (5 bases). CDR1 is LGHDT and CDR2 is YNNKEL in the germline V gene (reference sequence). The length of the CDR3 is 14 residues. Trimming stripped 1 base from V and 1 base from J, with 8 bases between. This CDR3 is CASSQAGKSYEQYF. The CDR3, as DNA: TGTGCCAGCAGCCAAGCGGGGAAATCCTACGAGCAGTACTTC.

This clonotype was seen many times. The chain is built from TRBV5-1 and TRBJ1-2; D is possibly TRBD1 (5 bases). Trimming shortened V by 0 bases and J by 2 bases, and 5 bases separated the two germline ends. The V gene's germline CDR1 is SGHRS and CDR2 YFSETQ. The CDR3 is 13 amino acids. DNA of the CDR3: TGCGCCAGCAGCTTGGAGGGGAACTATGGCTACACCTTC. This translates into CASSLEGNYGYTF.

Many counts were recorded for this clonotype. This chain links TRBV7-2 with TRBJ1-4; no clear D gene. Germline V gene data show CDR1 as SGHTA and CDR2 as FQGNSA. V lost 1 base and J lost 3, with 9 bases in between. The CDR3 extends over 15 amino acids. DNA of the CDR3: TGTGCCAGCAGCTTAGGTGGTCTTCCTAATGAAAAACTGTTTTTT. This sequence encodes CASSLGGLPNEKLFF.

Judged by abundance, this clonotype is medium-sized. This chain connects TRBV7-2 to TRBJ2-2, with 10 bases lining up with TRBD1. The CDR3 is 14 amino acids. The germline CDR1 and CDR2 sequences are SGHTA and FQGNSA. With 5 bases clipped from V and 6 bases from J, the junction kept 3 bases outside the gene matches. The CDR3 spells CASSGDRGPGELFF. CDR3 nucleotides: TGTGCCAGCAGCGGGGACAGGGGCCCCGGGGAGCTGTTTTTT.

This clonotype has a count of ten or more. This chain connects TRBV29-1 to TRBJ2-1; 7 nucleotides line up with TRBD2. The CDR3 runs to 12 residues. The junction had 6 bases not matched to a gene; V was cut back by 4 bases and J by 9 bases. Germline V gene lookup returns CDR1 SQVTM and CDR2 ANQGSEA. CDR3 sequence: CSVVRTRGEQFF. In DNA, the CDR3 is TGCAGCGTTGTAAGGACTAGGGGTGAGCAGTTCTTC.

The sample holds many counts of this clonotype. The junction does not match germline at one end; this may be a read error. V gene TRBV19 combines with J gene TRBJ1-5, with D unclear. Per germline, CDR1 LNHDA and CDR2 SQIVND (reference sequence). This CDR3 is 13 amino acids long. CDR3 sequence: CASSVDVYQPQHF. For the CDR3, the DNA is TGTGCCAGTAGTGTAGACGTGTATCAGCCCCAGCATTTT. The variable domain in full, with the rest retrieved from reference TRBV19 and TRBJ1-5, is DGGITQSPKYLFRKEGQNVTLSCEQNLNHDAMYWYRQDPGQGLRLIYYSQIVNDFQKGDIAEGYSVSREKKESFPLTVTSAQKNPTAFYLCASSVDVYQPQHFGDGTRLSIL.

This clonotype was observed a few times. This chain connects TRBV4-3 to TRBJ2-3; 13 positions match TRBD2. The germline CDR1 and CDR2 sequences are LGHNA and YSLEER. The V segment lost 2 bases and the J segment 2 bases; nucleotides outside the gene matches: 4. This CDR3 is 17 amino acids long. CDR3 amino acids: CASSQLGLAGATDTQYF. In DNA, the CDR3 is TGCGCCAGCAGCCAACTTGGACTAGCGGGAGCCACAGATACGCAGTATTTT.

This clonotype was detected ten times or more. The CDR3 coding sequence is TGTGCCAGCACCGGCGGCTCATGGGCCCAGTACTTC. Protein sequence: CASTGGSWAQYF. The J gene is TRBJ2-5, the V gene TRBV6-6; D gene unclear. There are 12 residues in the CDR3. V was trimmed by 7 bases and J by 9 bases, leaving 15 bases between them. Germline loops: CDR1 MNHNY, CDR2 SVGAGI (reference sequence).